The clone carrying this T cell receptor beta chain was observed many times. Antigen unknown. Germline and genes here are mouse. RNA was extracted and reverse transcribed into cDNA as the sequencing template. Generated by immunoSEQ multiplex PCR, the TCRdb table keeps only in-frame clones and is missing some. The sample is made up of some 110,000 clones, none counted only once. The data stem from a study of CD8+ T cells in alopecia areata. Study-level points and caveats: Higher clonality than in normal scalp was seen in lesional scalp, especially alopecia totalis/universalis. Relative to mice, TCR sharing across patients was less clear, a difference possibly HLA-related.

This receptor was taken from a C3H/HeJ mouse with alopecia areata. MHC haplotype of the mouse line: H2-k. Sequencing input: lesional skin.

CDR3 sequence: CTCSARTGVNTLYF. The CDR3 bases that were read are TGCACCTGCAGTGCCAGGACAGGGGTAAAC. The chain combines TRBV1 with TRBJ2-4; 9 bases align to TRBD1. Read coverage stops 4 residues before the CDR3 terminus; the germline J gene supplies the remainder. This CDR3 has 14 amino acids. The germline gives CDR1 NSQYPW, CDR2 LRSPGD (reference sequence).